The source of this T cell receptor beta chain is a study of graft-versus-host responses after intestinal transplantation. Looking at the study overall: Multivisceral, liver-intestinal, or isolated intestinal grafts went to recipients. The recipients all started with anti-thymocyte globulin induction and then took tacrolimus and steroids for 2 to 4 years.

The repertoire was sequenced with immunoSEQ multiplex PCR; TCRdb's copy has only in-frame clones and lacks some. The data contain about 100,000 clones, 80% to 90% of them singletons. The CDR3 totals 12 residues. Germline V gene lookup returns CDR1 ENHRY and CDR2 SYGVKD. V was cut by 3 bases and J by 2 bases, with 4 bases left in between. In the case of this clone: Its target is not known.

Notes on the study in general: GvH clones occurred in recipient marrow; some first appeared in ileum or blood.

The TCR sequence derives from a human donor who was the organ donor for an intestinal transplant. The specimen comprised unstimulated CD4+ T cells sorted from spleen or lymph node cells, sampled before transplant. The chain employs TRBV10-3 and TRBJ2-5; D not resolved. The CDR3 DNA follows: TGTGCCATCAGTGAAACTCAAGAGACCCAGTACTTC. Its protein is CAISETQETQYF.